Below, 16 T cell receptor beta chains from the same sample are listed, as sequenced in a study of cytomegalovirus exposure and HLA in healthy donors. The repertoire was sequenced with immunoSEQ multiplex PCR; TCRdb's copy has only in-frame clones and lacks some. The sample holds some 150,000 clones, less than 90% seen once. Sequences were obtained from PBMCs. These TCRs come from a woman younger than 35 in good health and CMV-seropositive.

The table lists this clone with a few counts. This chain joins TRBV19 and TRBJ1-2; no clear D gene. Per germline, CDR1 LNHDA and CDR2 SQIVND (reference sequence). The germline V and J ends were trimmed by 4 bases and 2 bases, with 8 bases remaining between them. The CDR3 runs 13 residues. The CDR3 loop reads CASSNGINYGYTF. The DNA for the CDR3 is TGTGCCAGTAGTAACGGGATAAACTATGGCTACACCTTC. Using reference TRBV19 and TRBJ1-2 for the parts outside the CDR3, the full variable domain is DGGITQSPKYLFRKEGQNVTLSCEQNLNHDAMYWYRQDPGQGLRLIYYSQIVNDFQKGDIAEGYSVSREKKESFPLTVTSAQKNPTAFYLCASSNGINYGYTFGSGTRLTVV.

The rearrangement uses TRBV6-1 and TRBJ1-5; 7 nucleotides line up with TRBD1. This CDR3 comprises 14 residues. Germline lookup yields CDR1 MNHNS and CDR2 SASEGT. With 5 bases clipped from V and 7 bases from J, the junction kept 8 bases outside the gene matches. The CDR3 DNA reads as TGTGCCAGCAGTACGGACAGGACGGGACAGCCCCAGCATTTT. Translating it yields CASSTDRTGQPQHF.

The rearrangement joins TRBV30 to TRBJ1-1; 9 bases fit TRBD1. CDR3 length: 12 residues. Germline CDR1 and CDR2: GTSNPN and SVGIG (reference sequence). V trimming: 4 bases; J trimming: 9 bases; junction bases outside the gene matches: 6. Here the CDR3 DNA reads TGTGCCTGGATTGCAACAGGGGGCAAAGCTTTCTTT. Its translation: CAWIATGGKAFF. Variable domain in full (rest from reference TRBV30 and TRBJ1-1): SQTIHQWPATLVQPVGSPLSLECTVEGTSNPNLYWYRQAAGRGLQLLFYSVGIGQISSEVPQNLSASRPQDRQFILSSKKLLLSDSGFYLCAWIATGGKAFFGQGTRLTVV.

This chain links TRBV2 with TRBJ1-2; 7 nucleotides agree with TRBD1. Germline V lookup: CDR1 SNHLY, CDR2 FYNNEI. The CDR3 length is 14 residues. V was pared by 4 bases and J by 6 bases, with 8 bases of the junction left unmatched. CDR3: CASSATGSNHGYTF. The CDR3 DNA follows: TGTGCCAGCAGTGCGACAGGGAGCAACCATGGCTACACCTTC.

The CDR3 region is CASSGQTHYEQYF. The CDR3 region has the DNA TGTGCCAGTAGCGGACAGACACACTACGAGCAGTACTTC. The chain uses TRBV19 and TRBJ2-7, with D possibly being TRBD1 (6 bases). The V gene's germline CDR1 is LNHDA and CDR2 SQIVND (reference sequence). The CDR3 has 13 amino acids. V was trimmed by 6 bases and J by 3 bases, leaving 12 bases between them.

The table lists this clone with a few counts. The V call is TRBV12-5, the J call TRBJ1-3; 11 bases align to TRBD1. The V and J ends lost 2 bases and 0 bases, in that order; junction bases with no gene match: 6. CDR3 length: 18 amino acids. The V gene's germline CDR1 is LGHNT and CDR2 FRNRAP. Written as DNA, the CDR3 is TGTGCTAGTGGTTTGACCCTCGGGACAGGGGGCTCTGGAAACACCATATATTTT. Translating it yields CASGLTLGTGGSGNTIYF.

The rearrangement joins TRBV5-1 to TRBJ2-2; no definite D call. The V gene lost 2 bases and the J gene lost 3 bases, with 14 bases spanning the gap. Germline-derived CDR1 and CDR2 are SGHRS and YFSETQ. This CDR3 has 16 amino acids. The CDR3 sequence is CASSFGVGADTGELFF. The CDR3 DNA reads as TGCGCCAGCAGCTTTGGTGTAGGCGCGGACACCGGGGAGCTGTTTTTT.

The chain is built from TRBV5-1 and TRBJ2-2, with 7 bases identical to TRBD1. Germline V gene sequence: CDR1 SGHRS, CDR2 YFSETQ. The CDR3 spans 16 residues. V gave up 3 bases and J gave up 6 bases; unmatched junction bases: 11. The CDR3 DNA follows: TGCGCCAGCAGCTCAAACAGGGGCGAAAGGGCCGGGGAGCTGTTTTTT. This encodes CASSSNRGERAGELFF.

The rearrangement joins TRBV6-1 to TRBJ2-3, with 13 bases identical to TRBD2. Looked up from germline, CDR1 is MNHNS and CDR2 is SASEGT. The CDR3 runs 15 residues. V was clipped by 7 bases and J by 6 bases; unmatched bases: 7. CDR3 sequence: CASTPLAGGPDTQYF. For the CDR3, the DNA is TGTGCCAGCACCCCACTAGCGGGAGGGCCTGATACGCAGTATTTT.

The chain carries TRBV14 and TRBJ2-7, with TRBD2 matching 9 bases. This CDR3 comprises 15 residues. The ends lost 6 bases at V and 1 base at J; junction bases unmatched: 7. Looked up from germline, CDR1 is SGHDN and CDR2 is FVKESK. Written as DNA, the CDR3 is TGTGCCAGCAGTACAAGCGGGAGGATATCCTACGAGCAGTACTTC. Its protein is CASSTSGRISYEQYF.

This clone was recorded once. This chain uses TRBV5-1 with TRBJ2-7, with 8 positions matching TRBD2. V shed 5 bases and J 7 bases; nucleotides not matched to a gene: 11. Germline V lookup: CDR1 SGHRS, CDR2 YFSETQ. This CDR3 contains 14 residues. The CDR3, as DNA: TGCGCCAGCAGGGCCCGGCGGGAGGTCCGGGAGCAGTACTTC. As protein: CASRARREVREQYF.

The chain carries TRBV11-2 and TRBJ2-7, with D tentatively TRBD1 (6 bases). The ends were cut back, 3 bases at V and 5 bases at J, with 8 bases in the middle. Germline CDR1 is SGHAT and CDR2 is FQNNGV. The CDR3 sequence is 12 residues long. The CDR3 region has the DNA TGTGCCAGCAGCTTGAGGGGGAACGAGCAGTACTTC. Protein: CASSLRGNEQYF.

The CDR3 here is CASSYVGGGYTF. Written as DNA, the CDR3 is TGTGCCAGCAGTTACGTGGGGGGTGGCTACACCTTC. The chain carries TRBV6-5 and TRBJ1-2, with D maybe TRBD1 (5 bases). Trimming pared 2 bases from V and 7 bases from J, leaving 8 bases between. CDR1 is MNHEY, CDR2 SVGAGI, per germline. The CDR3 is 12 amino acids.

The chain combines TRBV30 with TRBJ1-2; tentative D call: TRBD1 (6 bases). The CDR3 loop spans 14 amino acids. V dropped 4 bases and J dropped 5 bases, with 17 bases sitting between them. Germline CDR1 GTSNPN, CDR2 SVGIG (reference sequence). The CDR3 here is CAWTPAGAPYGYTF. CDR3 bases: TGTGCCTGGACTCCTGCAGGGGCCCCGTATGGCTACACCTTC.

This chain links TRBV19 with TRBJ1-1, with D perhaps matching TRBD1 (5 bases). From germline, CDR1 is LNHDA and CDR2 SQIVND (reference sequence). Deletions cut 1 base from V and 0 bases from J, with 12 bases between. The CDR3 runs 16 residues. The CDR3 reads CASSIGWGLMNTEAFF. CDR3 DNA: TGTGCCAGTAGTATAGGTTGGGGACTCATGAACACTGAAGCTTTCTTT.

This clone has only a few counts. V and J are TRBV7-9 and TRBJ2-7; 7 bases match TRBD1. The CDR3 has 16 amino acids. The trim removed 2 bases at V and 7 bases at J, leaving 14 bases unmatched. Germline-derived CDR1 and CDR2 are SEHNR and FQNEAQ (reference sequence). The CDR3 protein is CASSLQVGTVAAEQYF. Written as DNA, the CDR3 is TGTGCCAGCAGCTTACAGGTTGGGACAGTCGCCGCAGAGCAGTACTTC.